Listed below are T cell receptor beta chains from one sample, sequenced in a study of long-term antiretroviral therapy in people with HIV. Measured with immunoSEQ multiplex PCR; TCRdb has only the in-frame clones, and not every one. The data contain over 15,000 clones, about 89% of them singletons. Sequenced material: unsorted PBMCs, taken 0.6 years after starting antiretroviral therapy. The receptor set was obtained from a woman aged 40 to 50 with HIV. The CDR3 runs from the conserved cysteine through the conserved F or W. Each record gives: CDR3 length, V gene, J gene, clone size, D gene, CDR3 protein, CDR3 DNA. A D gene is named only where the DNA matches it firmly. A row's size may be missing; if present it is once, few, many or a size class.

16	TRBV7-9	TRBJ1-1	.	.	CASSLATGLLNTEAFF	TGTGCCAGCAGCTTGGCCACAGGGCTGTTGAACACTGAAGCTTTCTTT
14	TRBV7-2	TRBJ2-7	.	.	CASSLRSQGYEQYF	TGTGCCAGCAGCTTAAGGTCGCAGGGGTACGAGCAGTACTTC
16	TRBV7-2	TRBJ1-2	.	TRBD1	CASSAQGAEANYGYTF	TGTGCCAGCAGCGCACAGGGGGCCGAAGCTAACTATGGCTACACCTTC
15	TRBV7-2	TRBJ2-7	.	TRBD1	CASSLQGTVIYEQYF	TGTGCCAGCAGCTTACAAGGGACAGTGATCTACGAGCAGTACTTC
18	TRBV19	TRBJ2-7	.	.	CASSSGATRGLPGREQYF	TGTGCCAGTAGCTCAGGGGCCACGAGGGGTCTCCCGGGGCGCGAGCAGTACTTC
13	TRBV27	TRBJ2-7	.	TRBD1	CASSFGQGAEQYF	TGTGCCAGCAGTTTTGGACAGGGGGCCGAGCAGTACTTC
15	TRBV19	TRBJ2-7	.	.	CASKGGLEGYYEQYF	TGTGCCAGTAAAGGGGGACTGGAGGGGTACTACGAGCAGTACTTC
16	TRBV12-5	TRBJ1-5	few	.	CASGLVRDSSNQPQHF	TGTGCTAGTGGTTTGGTAAGGGATAGTAGCAATCAGCCCCAGCATTTT
13	TRBV6-5	TRBJ2-7	.	TRBD1	CASTRGLIDEQYF	TGTGCCAGCACCAGGGGGTTGATCGACGAGCAGTACTTC
16	TRBV2	TRBJ2-5	.	TRBD2	CASSVIAGPAGGTQYF	TGTGCCAGCAGTGTGATAGCGGGACCCGCCGGGGGGACCCAGTACTTC
14	TRBV5-4	TRBJ1-2	.	.	CASSLDPVNYGYTF	TGTGCCAGCAGCTTGGATCCGGTGAACTATGGCTACACCTTC
14	TRBV11-2	TRBJ1-6	.	TRBD1	CASSFDRGGSPLHF	TGTGCCAGCAGCTTCGACAGGGGAGGTTCACCCCTCCACTTT
14	TRBV1	TRBJ1-1	.	.	CTSVPGLPGTEAFF	TGCACCAGCGTTCCGGGCCTCCCGGGCACTGAAGCTTTCTTT
12	TRBV10-1	TRBJ2-1	.	.	CASSDGGDEQFF	TGCGCCAGCAGTGACGGCGGCGATGAGCAGTTCTTC
16	TRBV5-1	TRBJ1-2	.	.	CASSLEARGVGYGYTF	TGCGCCAGCAGCTTGGAAGCGAGGGGGGTAGGCTATGGCTACACCTTC
13	TRBV5-3	TRBJ1-2	once	.	CAGRTQGAYGYTF	TGTGCCGGGAGGACTCAAGGGGCCTATGGCTACACCTTC
12	TRBV10-3	TRBJ1-1	.	.	CATWTANTEAFF	TGTGCCACATGGACAGCGAACACTGAAGCTTTCTTT
13	TRBV6-1	TRBJ1-3	.	.	CASLGSAGNTIYF	TGTGCCAGCTTAGGGTCCGCAGGAAACACCATATATTTT
15	TRBV6-1	TRBJ1-5	.	.	CASNPEHSFNQPQHF	TGTGCCAGCAACCCGGAGCATTCTTTTAATCAGCCCCAGCATTTT
15	TRBV7-9	TRBJ1-3	.	.	CASSISGSSGNTIYF	TGTGCCAGCAGCATCTCCGGGAGCTCTGGAAACACCATATATTTT
15	TRBV7-2	TRBJ1-2	.	TRBD1	CASSARDRPNYGYTF	TGTGCCAGCAGCGCCCGGGACAGGCCTAACTATGGCTACACCTTC
15	TRBV5-1	TRBJ2-1	.	TRBD2	CASSLTQLAGNEQFF	TGCGCCAGCAGCTTGACCCAACTAGCGGGCAATGAGCAGTTCTTC
19	TRBV7-9	TRBJ1-2	.	TRBD1	CASSGSRRTGANHAYGYTF	TGTGCCAGCAGCGGATCTCGACGGACAGGGGCAAATCACGCCTATGGCTACACCTTC
14	TRBV5-4	TRBJ1-3	.	.	CASRADPSGNTIYF	TGTGCCAGCAGAGCTGACCCATCTGGAAACACCATATATTTT
15	TRBV6-5	TRBJ2-7	.	.	CASCAEDGLSYEQYF	TGTGCCAGCTGTGCCGAGGACGGACTTTCCTACGAGCAGTACTTC
14	TRBV19	TRBJ2-3	.	.	CASSRDVQIDTQYF	TGTGCCAGTAGCCGCGACGTGCAGATAGATACGCAGTATTTT
15	TRBV4-1	TRBJ1-2	.	TRBD1	CASSQLGGRGRGYTF	TGCGCCAGCAGCCAACTAGGGGGCAGGGGAAGGGGCTACACCTTC
13	TRBV10-3	TRBJ2-3	.	.	CAISEEPTDTQYF	TGTGCCATCAGTGAGGAACCCACAGATACGCAGTATTTT
15	TRBV4-3	TRBJ2-7	.	.	CASSQDFTATYEQYF	TGCGCCAGCAGCCAAGATTTTACAGCCACCTACGAGCAGTACTTC
18	TRBV7-2	TRBJ2-7	.	TRBD2	CASSPRIPSGYSSYEQYF	TGTGCCAGCAGCCCTAGGATCCCTAGCGGGTATAGCTCCTACGAGCAGTACTTC
15	TRBV5-1	TRBJ1-5	once	.	CASSLVAGINQPQHF	TGCGCCAGCAGCTTAGTGGCTGGAATCAATCAGCCCCAGCATTTT
19	TRBV29-1	TRBJ2-6	.	TRBD2	CSVGEGPGVLVSGANVLTF	TGCAGCGTTGGGGAGGGACCAGGAGTTCTTGTCTCTGGGGCCAACGTCCTGACTTTC
14	TRBV7-9	TRBJ1-1	.	TRBD1	CASTAGGLNTEAFF	TGTGCCAGCACCGCAGGGGGTTTGAACACTGAAGCTTTCTTT
14	TRBV19	TRBJ2-1	.	.	CASTTDSSYNEQFF	TGTGCCAGTACCACGGACAGCTCCTACAATGAGCAGTTCTTC
14	TRBV2	TRBJ2-5	.	TRBD1	CASSGQGARETQYF	TGTGCCAGCAGTGGTCAGGGGGCGCGTGAGACCCAGTACTTC
15	TRBV19	TRBJ1-5	once	TRBD1	CASRGQVNSNQPQHF	TGTGCCAGTAGAGGACAGGTGAATAGCAATCAGCCCCAGCATTTT
16	TRBV6-1	TRBJ1-5	.	TRBD1	CASSEMTGSWGQPQHF	TGTGCCAGCAGTGAAATGACAGGGAGCTGGGGGCAGCCCCAGCATTTT
14	TRBV6-1	TRBJ1-2	.	TRBD1	CASISMTGAYGYTF	TGTGCCAGCATCTCAATGACAGGGGCCTATGGCTACACCTTC
13	TRBV6-6	TRBJ2-1	.	TRBD2	CASSYSLATEQFF	TGTGCCAGCAGTTACTCACTAGCGACTGAGCAGTTCTTC
18	TRBV18	TRBJ2-2	once	TRBD2	CASSPPNSGGPKSGELFF	TGTGCCAGCTCACCACCTAACAGCGGGGGGCCTAAGTCCGGGGAGCTGTTTTTT
16	TRBV25-1	TRBJ1-2	.	TRBD1	CASSGTGGLANYGYTF	TGTGCCAGCAGTGGAACAGGGGGCCTTGCTAACTATGGCTACACCTTC
13	TRBV30	TRBJ1-2	.	.	CAWRRLTGHGYTF	TGTGCCTGGAGGAGGTTAACAGGTCATGGCTACACCTTC
16	TRBV7-2	TRBJ1-2	once	TRBD1	CASSSTGQGKGSGYTF	TGTGCCAGCAGCTCCACAGGACAGGGCAAGGGGTCTGGCTACACCTTC
15	TRBV18	TRBJ2-2	.	.	CASSPPRDGTGELFF	TGTGCCAGCTCACCACCCAGGGACGGCACCGGGGAGCTGTTTTTT
13	TRBV10-3	TRBJ1-1	few	TRBD1	CAIRQGVDTEAFF	TGTGCCATCAGACAGGGGGTAGACACTGAAGCTTTCTTT
11	TRBV29-1	TRBJ1-2	.	.	CSVTSNYGYTF	TGCAGCGTGACTAGTAACTATGGCTACACCTTC
12	TRBV5-1	TRBJ2-5	.	.	CASSSRQETQYF	TGCGCCAGCAGCTCGAGACAAGAGACCCAGTACTTC
14	TRBV4-1	TRBJ1-2	few	.	CASSQDRVTGGYTF	TGCGCCAGCAGCCAAGATCGGGTGACGGGCGGCTACACCTTC
13	TRBV7-9	TRBJ2-3	.	.	CASSPRGPDTQYF	TGTGCCAGCAGCCCCAGGGGCCCAGATACGCAGTATTTT
16	TRBV7-2	TRBJ2-3	.	TRBD2	CASSQLAGASTDTQYF	TGTGCCAGCAGCCAATTAGCGGGGGCCAGCACAGATACGCAGTATTTT
14	TRBV6-1	TRBJ1-5	.	.	CASSEWGLGQPQHF	TGTGCCAGCAGTGAATGGGGTCTGGGTCAGCCCCAGCATTTT
13	TRBV4-3	TRBJ1-2	.	.	CASSQAQGWGYTF	TGCGCCAGCAGCCAAGCGCAGGGGTGGGGCTACACCTTC
13	TRBV9	TRBJ2-7	.	.	CASSVLLNGEQYF	TGTGCCAGCAGCGTACTCTTAAATGGCGAGCAGTACTTC
14	TRBV7-8	TRBJ2-6	.	.	CASSLAQGANVLTF	TGTGCCAGCAGCTTAGCACAGGGGGCCAACGTCCTGACTTTC
14	TRBV6-5	TRBJ1-5	.	TRBD1	CASSRGQGNQPQHF	TGTGCCAGCAGTCGGGGACAGGGCAATCAGCCCCAGCATTTT